This TCR beta chain derives from a study of monozygotic twins with inflammatory bowel disease. Findings and caveats of the study: Patient repertoires may carry noise from differing immunosuppressive treatments. In the analysis, different T cell subtypes could not be told apart.

In regard to this clonotype: Its antigen is unknown.

Template-switch reactions added UMIs with a 6-nucleotide sample barcode. TCRdb re-called the 5' RACE reads, yielding one record per CDR3 amino acid sequence without DNA. In all, the sample yields over 110,000 distinct CDR3 sequences. Looked up from germline, CDR1 is DFQATT and CDR2 is SNEGSKA (reference sequence). This CDR3 has 16 amino acids. Sequenced input: blood. The clonotype comes from a human donor with ulcerative colitis or Crohn's disease, or a healthy co-twin of an affected twin (not recorded which). The chain uses TRBV20-1 and TRBJ2-5; TCRdb selects TRBD1, and the lack of DNA leaves this call unchecked. The CDR3 spells CSATRGGRGRGETQYF.